This T cell receptor beta chain was recovered during a study of response to subunit inactivated influenza vaccine. Whole-study findings and limits: The authors suggested that every seasonal influenza vaccination recruits few new T cells.

This clonotype was observed a handful of times. The target antigen is unknown. TCRdb processed the RT-PCR reads anew with MiXCR; each CDR3 protein has one entry. The sample records 450,000 to 600,000 distinct CDR3 sequences, roughly 8.2% being singletons. This CDR3 has 13 residues. Germline V gene sequence: CDR1 ENHRY, CDR2 SYGVKD. The germline V and J ends were trimmed by 6 bases and 1 base, with 9 bases remaining between them. This specimen consisted of PBMCs from blood, obtained roughly 24 months after vaccination. The rearrangement links TRBV10-3 to TRBJ1-1, with a tentative D call TRBD1 (5 bases). This clonotype originated in a man aged 45 to 70 who received an inactivated influenza vaccine. CDR3 loop: CAIRGTENTEAFF. The CDR3 DNA reads as TGTGCCATCAGGGGGACGGAGAACACTGAAGCTTTCTTT.